The 31 T cell receptor beta chains below come from one sample, sequenced in a study of blood T cell repertoires in COVID-19. Sequenced by immunoSEQ multiplex PCR; TCRdb stores in-frame clones only, minus some. The sample records hundreds of thousands of clones, 81% being singletons. The sequenced sample was peripheral blood. These receptors originate from a woman aged 80 or over with acute or convalescent COVID-19.

The chain is built from TRBV10-3 and TRBJ2-3; 7 nucleotides align to TRBD2. CDR3 length: 15 amino acids. Germline V gene data show CDR1 as ENHRY and CDR2 as SYGVKD. Losses at the gene ends were 5 bases for V and 0 bases for J; bases not matched to a gene: 5. CDR3 bases: TGTGCCATCAGTCCTTTCGGGGGGAGCACAGATACGCAGTATTTT. Translation: CAISPFGGSTDTQYF.

The J gene is TRBJ1-5, the V gene TRBV6-1, with D perhaps TRBD1 (5 bases). This CDR3 contains 20 residues. Germline V gives CDR1 MNHNS, CDR2 SASEGT. The V gene lost 4 bases and the J gene lost 5 bases, with 30 bases spanning the gap. CDR3 coding DNA: TGTGCCAGCAGTGGCGGCTCCCCTGGACACCCGATGGAACTATATCAGCCCCAGCATTTT. It codes for CASSGGSPGHPMELYQPQHF.

CDR3 nucleotide sequence: TGTGCCAGTAGTCCTGGGACAGGGGGGATTCTCAACACCATATATTTT. This encodes CASSPGTGGILNTIYF. The J gene is TRBJ1-3, the V gene TRBV19; 11 bases fit TRBD1. The J segment lost 7 bases and the V segment lost 5 bases, leaving 10 bases of the junction unmatched. CDR1 is LNHDA and CDR2 is SQIVND in the germline V gene (reference sequence). This CDR3 contains 16 residues.

This clone was observed a few times. This rearrangement joins TRBV7-2 to TRBJ1-5, with D unclear. This CDR3 has 13 residues. Germline assignment: CDR1 SGHTA and CDR2 FQGNSA. Trimming cost V 1 base and J 10 bases, with 11 bases left between them. CDR3 region: CASSLDYGRPQHF. For the CDR3, the DNA is TGTGCCAGCAGCTTAGATTACGGGAGACCCCAGCATTTT.

V gene TRBV3-1 (or the pseudogene TRBV3-2) combines with J gene TRBJ2-7, with D perhaps matching TRBD2 (7 bases). Germline V gene lookup returns CDR1 LGHDT and CDR2 YNNKEL (reference sequence). V was shortened by 3 bases and J by 7 bases, with 13 bases between the two germline ends. The length of the CDR3 is 13 residues. CDR3 sequence (DNA): TGTGCCAGCAGCCAGGGGGGGACATTAGAGCAGTACTTC. This sequence encodes CASSQGGTLEQYF.

The gene calls are TRBV7-2 and TRBJ1-1; D ambiguous. The germline V gene has CDR1 SGHTA and CDR2 FQGNSA. This CDR3 is built from 13 residues. V lost 5 bases to trimming and J lost 3 bases, with 10 bases between them. The CDR3 spells CASSPVQYTEAFF. For the CDR3, the DNA is TGTGCCAGCAGCCCCGTTCAGTACACTGAAGCTTTCTTT.

CDR3 residues: CASSYGQGRGQPQHF. Written as DNA, the CDR3 is TGTGCCAGCAGTTACGGACAGGGGCGGGGACAGCCCCAGCATTTT. This chain links TRBV6-6 with TRBJ1-5; 9 bases are a match to TRBD1. CDR3 length equals 15 residues. Unmatched junction bases numbered 6, after V lost 2 bases and J lost 7 bases. Germline V gives CDR1 MNHNY, CDR2 SVGAGI (reference sequence).

The genes are TRBV6-1 and TRBJ1-2; D unresolved. Trimming left V 3 bases short and J 0 bases short, with 11 bases between. Germline CDR1 reads MNHNS; CDR2 reads SASEGT. CDR3 length equals 15 residues. The chain's CDR3 is CASSDAKPPNYGYTF. CDR3 bases: TGTGCCAGCAGTGACGCTAAGCCGCCTAACTATGGCTACACCTTC.

CDR3 in amino acids: CASSRNRAPGETQYF. The CDR3 DNA is TGCGCCAGCAGCCGGAACAGGGCGCCCGGGGAGACCCAGTACTTC. This chain connects TRBV5-1 to TRBJ2-5; TRBD1 is a possible D gene (6 bases). The V end lost 4 bases, the J end lost 5 bases, and 18 bases lay between the germline ends. The CDR3 loop spans 15 amino acids. CDR1 and CDR2 from the germline V gene are SGHRS and YFSETQ. Full variable domain (remainder filled in from reference TRBV5-1 and TRBJ2-5): KAGVTQTPRYLIKTRGQQVTLSCSPISGHRSVSWYQQTPGQGLQFLFEYFSETQRNKGNFPGRFSGRQFSNSRSEMNVSTLELGDSALYLCASSRNRAPGETQYFGPGTRLLVL.

This chain uses TRBV6-1 with TRBJ1-5; D may be TRBD1 (5 bases). The CDR3 has 15 amino acids. The V and J ends lost 2 bases and 0 bases respectively, with 8 bases between them. Germline V CDR1 and CDR2: MNHNS, SASEGT. This chain's CDR3 is CASSELGVSNQPQHF. The CDR3 region has the DNA TGTGCCAGCAGTGAACTAGGGGTTAGCAATCAGCCCCAGCATTTT.

The CDR3 sequence: CSVAVTEAFF. Written as DNA, the CDR3 is TGCAGCGTTGCGGTCACTGAAGCTTTCTTT. The chain recombines TRBV29-1 with TRBJ1-1; D ambiguous. The CDR3 runs 10 residues. CDR1 SQVTM and CDR2 ANQGSEA come from the germline V gene. V lost 4 bases and J 4 bases, leaving 4 bases between the germline ends.

The chain combines TRBV28 with TRBJ1-2; 7 nucleotides align to TRBD1. The CDR3 loop spans 13 amino acids. Trimming took 10 bases from V and 8 from J; bases not matched to a gene: 13. Looked up from germline, CDR1 is MDHEN and CDR2 is SYDVKM. CDR3 sequence reads: CATERQGGAGYTF. As DNA, the CDR3 is TGTGCCACCGAACGCCAAGGGGGCGCCGGCTACACCTTC.

V usage is TRBV6-5 and J usage is TRBJ2-5, with TRBD1 identical over 9 bases. This CDR3 spans 16 amino acids. After removal of 0 bases from V and 3 bases from J, the junction contained 5 bases not matched to a gene. Germline values: CDR1 MNHEY, CDR2 SVGAGI. The CDR3 here is CASSYSLRTGEETQYF. In DNA, the CDR3 is TGTGCCAGCAGTTACTCCTTGCGGACAGGGGAAGAGACCCAGTACTTC.

The chain is built from TRBV3-1 (or the pseudogene TRBV3-2) and TRBJ1-1; 7 bases map to TRBD1. CDR1 and CDR2 from the germline V gene are LGHDT and YNNKEL (reference sequence). V lost 0 bases, J lost 0 bases, and 7 bases stayed unmatched. The length of the CDR3 is 17 residues. The CDR3 sequence is CASSQEMTGPMNTEAFF. The CDR3, as DNA: TGTGCCAGCAGCCAAGAGATGACAGGGCCCATGAACACTGAAGCTTTCTTT.

The rearrangement joins TRBV9 to TRBJ1-1; 10 nucleotides align to TRBD1. Per the germline V gene, CDR1 is SGDLS and CDR2 is YYNGEE. Germline trimming cut 4 bases from V and 4 bases from J; bases unmatched to any gene: 7. This CDR3 has 15 residues. The CDR3 sequence is CASSSVDRGSTEAFF. The CDR3 region has the DNA TGTGCCAGCAGCTCAGTGGACAGGGGGAGCACTGAAGCTTTCTTT.

CDR3 DNA: TGTGCCAGCAGCCGTCATGAGACTGAAGCTTTCTTT. It specifies CASSRHETEAFF. The V and J genes are TRBV6-1 and TRBJ1-1; D is uncertain. The CDR3 sequence is 12 residues long. V dropped 6 bases and J dropped 5 bases, with 10 bases sitting between them. Germline values: CDR1 MNHNS, CDR2 SASEGT.

The gene calls are TRBV18 and TRBJ1-5; 7 bases line up with TRBD1. V lost 5 bases to trimming and J lost 6 bases; unmatched junction nucleotides: 7. The CDR3 length is 14 residues. Germline V gene sequence: CDR1 KGHSH, CDR2 LQKENI. The CDR3 sequence: CASSSGQDGQPQHF. The CDR3 DNA reads as TGTGCCAGCTCAAGCGGACAGGACGGTCAGCCCCAGCATTTT.

The chain uses TRBV4-2 and TRBJ1-4; TRBD1 aligns across 10 bases. The CDR3 is 15 residues long. The germline CDR1 and CDR2 sequences are LGHNA and YNFKEQ. The V gene end was trimmed by 4 bases and the J gene end by 8 bases; junction bases not matched to a gene: 7. CDR3 sequence: CASSPEDRGEEKLFF. In nucleotides, the CDR3 is TGTGCCAGCAGCCCGGAGGACAGGGGGGAGGAAAAACTGTTTTTT.

The chain recombines TRBV15 with TRBJ1-2, with a weak D call TRBD1 (5 bases). The CDR3 consists of 13 residues. CDR1 and CDR2 from the germline V gene are LNHNV and YYDKDF (reference sequence). V lost 5 bases and J lost 3, with 10 bases in between. This CDR3 reads CATSLQGDYGYTF. CDR3 coding DNA: TGTGCCACCAGCCTTCAGGGCGACTATGGCTACACCTTC.

The chain joins TRBV6-1 to TRBJ2-2, with D possibly being TRBD2 (6 bases). Germline V lookup: CDR1 MNHNS, CDR2 SASEGT. V was clipped by 0 bases and J by 5 bases, with 10 bases between them. The length of the CDR3 is 15 residues. The CDR3 is CASSEAQAGTGELFF. DNA for the CDR3: TGTGCCAGCAGTGAAGCCCAGGCGGGGACCGGGGAGCTGTTTTTT.

CDR3 in amino acids: CASSRTGVTEAFF. CDR3 bases: TGTGCCAGCAGCCGAACAGGGGTCACTGAAGCTTTCTTT. V is TRBV4-2 and J is TRBJ1-1; 7 positions agree with TRBD1. CDR3 size: 13 residues. The V segment lost 4 bases and the J segment 4 bases; nucleotides outside the gene matches: 3. CDR1 and CDR2 (germline): LGHNA, YNFKEQ.

This clone was detected a few times. The V call is TRBV10-3, the J call TRBJ1-6; 7 nucleotides line up with TRBD1. CDR1 and CDR2 from the germline V gene are ENHRY and SYGVKD. The CDR3 spans 14 residues. V lost 5 bases to trimming and J lost 9 bases; unmatched junction nucleotides: 7. For the CDR3, the DNA is TGTGCCATCAGTTCCGGGACAGAGGGTTCACCCCTCCACTTT. Amino acids: CAISSGTEGSPLHF.

This clone occurred once. The chain has TRBV2 and TRBJ2-1; no reliable D call. CDR1 is SNHLY, CDR2 FYNNEI, per germline. The CDR3 has 11 amino acids. V lost 6 bases and J 6 bases, leaving 6 bases between the germline ends. The CDR3 region has the DNA TGTGCCAGCAGGGAGACCAATGAGCAGTTCTTC. Protein: CASRETNEQFF.

This sequence joins TRBV10-3 and TRBJ1-1, with 7 bases fitting TRBD1. The V segment lost 2 bases and the J segment 4 bases; nucleotides outside the gene matches: 4. This CDR3 comprises 14 residues. The V gene's germline CDR1 is ENHRY and CDR2 SYGVKD. This CDR3 reads CAISEGRGTTEAFF. CDR3 nucleotides: TGTGCCATCAGTGAGGGCAGGGGGACCACTGAAGCTTTCTTT.

The V and J genes are TRBV18 and TRBJ1-2; no clear D. The V gene lost 1 base and the J gene lost 8 bases, with 14 bases spanning the gap. Germline V lookup: CDR1 KGHSH, CDR2 LQKENI. This CDR3 spans 14 amino acids. CDR3 region: CASSPQREGSGYTF. In nucleotides, the CDR3 is TGTGCCAGCTCACCACAGAGGGAGGGTAGCGGCTACACCTTC. Together with reference TRBV18 and TRBJ1-2, the CDR3 gives the full variable domain: NAGVMQNPRHLVRRRGQEARLRCSPMKGHSHVYWYRQLPEEGLKFMVYLQKENIIDESGMPKERFSAEFPKEGPSILRIQQVVRGDSAAYFCASSPQREGSGYTFGSGTRLTVV.

V and J are TRBV7-9 and TRBJ1-6; D is unresolved. The V end lost 3 bases, the J end lost 6 bases, and 9 bases lay between the germline ends. The CDR3 covers 14 residues. The V gene's germline CDR1 is SEHNR and CDR2 FQNEAQ (reference sequence). CDR3 protein: CASSFTSGNSPLHF. Here the CDR3 DNA reads TGTGCCAGCAGCTTTACCTCCGGTAATTCACCCCTCCACTTT.

The V gene is TRBV7-9, the J gene TRBJ2-3, with TRBD1 identical over 11 bases. Germline CDR1 SEHNR, CDR2 FQNEAQ (reference sequence). The junction had 7 bases not matched to a gene; V was cut back by 5 bases and J by 6 bases. This CDR3 contains 15 residues. CDR3 loop: CASSIGTGGLDTQYF. CDR3 nucleotides: TGTGCCAGCAGCATTGGGACAGGGGGTTTGGATACGCAGTATTTT.

The chain combines TRBV6-5 with TRBJ2-3; D is ambiguous. The germline V gene encodes CDR1 MNHEY and CDR2 SVGAGI. The CDR3 sequence is 15 residues long. With 6 bases removed from V and 2 bases from J, the gap between germline ends came to 15 bases. This CDR3 reads CASRPKWATTDTQYF. The CDR3 region has the DNA TGTGCCAGCAGGCCCAAGTGGGCAACCACAGATACGCAGTATTTT.

The chain links TRBV11-2 to TRBJ2-5; D is uncertain. The germline V gene encodes CDR1 SGHAT and CDR2 FQNNGV. The CDR3 is made up of 12 amino acids. The V end lost 11 bases, the J end lost 1 base, and 11 bases lay between the germline ends. In nucleotides, the CDR3 is TGTGCCTCCACATTATTCCAAGAGACCCAGTACTTC. This translates into CASTLFQETQYF.

This clone was counted only a few times. This chain uses TRBV5-1 with TRBJ2-2; D is unclear. From germline, CDR1 is SGHRS and CDR2 YFSETQ. The CDR3 consists of 14 residues. The V end lost 0 bases, the J end lost 5 bases, and 8 bases lay between the germline ends. CDR3 residues: CASSLAPETGELFF. As DNA, the CDR3 is TGCGCCAGCAGCTTGGCGCCTGAGACCGGGGAGCTGTTTTTT.

The V and J genes are TRBV7-2 and TRBJ2-5; D is undetermined. Trimming cost V 5 bases and J 5 bases, with 12 bases left between them. This CDR3 contains 13 residues. Per the germline V gene, CDR1 is SGHTA and CDR2 is FQGNSA. The CDR3 DNA reads as TGTGCCAGCAGCCCTGTCTACGGGGAGACCCAGTACTTC. This translates into CASSPVYGETQYF. Based on the CDR3 plus reference TRBV7-2 and TRBJ2-5, the full variable domain is GAGVSQSPSNKVTEKGKDVELRCDPISGHTALYWYRQSLGQGLEFLIYFQGNSAPDKSGLPSDRFSAERTGGSVSTLTIQRTQQEDSAVYLCASSPVYGETQYFGPGTRLLVL.